Reported below is one TCR beta chain. Its antigen specificity is not known. Base-call qualities are not available, and no considerably larger clone is one nucleotide away. The cohort consisted of 666 healthy bone marrow donors. At the time of sampling, every cohort member was nominally healthy, though immune exposures that went unrecorded were likely present. The donor tested CMV seropositive and was one of the 289 seropositive cohort members. Each donor provided a peripheral blood sample, and peripheral blood mononuclear cells were used for TCR beta sequencing. Genomic DNA extraction from the blood cell samples was performed with the Qiagen DNeasy Blood Extraction Kit. This record belongs to a study of cytomegalovirus exposure and HLA in healthy donors (dated by TCRdb to 2016 to 2017). For the wider study: According to an earlier analysis of a few hundred of the donors, roughly 180 million T cells yielded 90 million to 140 million unique TCR beta sequences and about 280 Gb of sequence data. Roughly 300 gigabases of sequencing data and around 85 million unique TCR sequences made up an early release that covered fewer than 650 HLA-typed donors. Of the roughly 430 genotyped donors, about 80% fell in the genetic ancestry cluster associated with self-reported Caucasian donors. The study aimed to test whether cataloging public T cell receptors could reveal signatures of past pathogen exposure. The study profiled the T cell repertoires of about 720 subjects by immunosequencing and related them to cytomegalovirus serostatus. In addition to the first cohort of 666 subjects, a separate validation cohort of 100 to 150 different subjects was used. To predict cytomegalovirus infection status, the study brought together high-throughput TCR immunosequencing, statistical association of individual TCRs with disease status, and machine learning. A later analysis re-examined previously published TCR beta repertoires from more than 550 donors and added high-resolution HLA genotyping to investigate patterns of TCR occurrence. Rather than using new phenotypic data, the later analysis identified candidate immune exposures from TCR beta sequences and from how often those sequences occurred across donors. An earlier analysis of 587 of the donors used high-throughput TCR beta sequencing to judge whether each TCR beta V gene segment behaved as functional or pseudogenic. Donor age, sex, ethnicity and CMV serostatus were collected together with the repertoire data. A later genetic analysis used genome-wide SNP genotypes for about 60% of the 666 donors, treating that subset as a discovery cohort. All discovery cohort repertoires had been generated using a single sequencing platform. HLA typing covered class I and class II loci at four-digit resolution. Typing coverage differed by locus: A, B, C, DRB1 and DQB1 were typed in about 620-640 donors, DQA1 in approximately 520, DPA1 in 606, and DPB1 in approximately 450. A handful of DR-DQ haplotypes were handled as single units for association and clustering because linkage in the cohort was strong. Among 300 to 500 genotyped donors of the cohort, an average of approximately 200,000 unique TCR beta nucleotide sequences was sequenced per donor, of which about 19% were non-productive.

The library was built by means of the immunoSEQ multiplex PCR assay. The multiplex PCR relied on a mix of 60 forward primers for TCR Vbeta segments and 13 reverse primers for TCR Jbeta segments. A multiplex PCR assay on genomic DNA amplified the CDR3 region of rearranged TCR beta genes. The Illumina HiSeq System was used to sequence the amplified TCR beta libraries as 87-base-pair reads. On the study's bioinformatics: Across the 700 or so repertoires, a later analysis counted roughly 84 million unique TCR beta chains, around 11 million of which were shared by at least two donors. Raw reads were error-corrected and collapsed into unique sequences with a nearest-neighbor algorithm that merged closely related sequences to remove PCR and sequencing errors. CDR3 sequences were aligned to IMGT reference sequences to assign V, D and J gene segments. Each retained sequence needed at least a six-nucleotide match to both a V gene segment and a J gene segment. A rearrangement counted as productive if the CDR3 had no stop codons and remained in frame with V and J, and every other rearrangement counted as non-productive. Following IMGT convention, CDR3 was defined as the stretch from the second conserved V-encoded cysteine up to the conserved J-encoded phenylalanine. Sequences without an unambiguous match to a single V gene segment were excluded from the earlier analysis of several hundred of the donors. In an earlier analysis of several hundred of the donors, V segments were called functional above 56.7% productive rearrangements and were called segregating when the between-donor standard deviation exceeded 5%. A statistical classification framework was developed to diagnose cytomegalovirus status using the catalog of TCR beta chain sequences. In a later analysis, TCR nucleotide sequences were compared against IMGT/GENE-DB human TR gene sequences so that V and J genes could be assigned. A later analysis assigned CDR3 sequences and most-parsimonious VDJ recombination scenarios with the TCRdist pipeline. In a later analysis, each TCR beta chain was defined by its CDR3 amino acid sequence together with its V-gene family, and reads lacking a unique V-gene family were excluded. A later analysis removed 600 or so highly shared, low-generation-probability nucleotide sequences to deal with suspected cross-contamination and a sequencing artifact. In a later analysis, a clonal expansion index was calculated for each public chain from normalized within-repertoire ranks of inferred template counts. A later analysis computed generation probabilities with a VDJ recombination model fitted to out-of-frame rearrangements, and checked the results against IGoR. In a later analysis, TCR-TCR, TCR-HLA and TCR-CMV co-occurrence was scored with hypergeometric tests, and a repertoire-size bias correction was applied to TCR pairs. To estimate false discovery rates, a later analysis permuted the HLA or CMV assignments 20 times. A later analysis grouped co-occurring TCRs with DBSCAN, adding TCRdist sequence similarity when clustering within HLA-allele-positive subsets. Co-occurrence clustering excluded repertoires with fewer than 30,000 or more than 120,000 public chains, plus five with anomalous nucleotide sharing. The immuneACCESS repertoire file appears here via TCRdb, limited to in-frame rearrangements. These files lack a portion of the clones; in checked studies, under half of the deficit traces to unresolved V genes, and the cause of the others is not known. Clone size and V and J calls were adopted from that table, with D and trimming inferred from the DNA. This sample is represented by more than 85,000 clones; just over 75% of them were singletons. The top ten hold 13% of the sample.

The CDR3 runs 16 amino acids, cysteine and phenylalanine included. The read is trimmed to its CDR3 DNA, 48 bases read in frame from base 1. According to the germline V gene, CDR1 reads SGHTA and CDR2 reads FQGTGA. V loses 5 bases, J loses 6 bases, and the germline ends lie 21 bases apart. Study-wide findings and limitations: A cluster of highly shared sequence variants was judged likely to represent a technical artifact of the sequencing pipeline. In an earlier analysis of 587 of the donors, most TCR beta V segments appeared in productive rearrangements about 87% or about 30% of the time, broadly matching IMGT annotations. This cohort had only TCR beta chains sequenced, and the lack of alpha or paired-chain data limited which features could be detected. In a later analysis, the rate of TCR association differed among HLA loci, with DRB1 alleles having the most associated TCRs and HLA-C alleles having the fewest. According to the authors, the approach could potentially be generalized to other disease states and immunological phenotypes. Because counts were too low, roughly 16 rarely observed V segments, including chromosome 9 orphons, were excluded from the earlier analysis of some 590 of the donors. CMV serostatus was the only immune exposure information available for the cohort. HLA typing was unavailable for some donors at each locus, so association tests used only the typed subset. A later analysis associated 15,000 to 20,000 TCR beta sequences with specific HLA alleles at a false discovery rate of 0.05. Correlated functional status among segregating V segments might reflect linkage disequilibrium, but an unknown experimental factor could not be ruled out. Some IMGT-functional V segments, including TRBV6-2 and TRBV6-3, could not be told apart with the 87-base-pair reads, so those segments were excluded. While some public TCRs were present in many individuals, most TCR sequences turned up only very rarely across donors. Roughly uniform sequencing depth across donors was assumed in presence/absence analyses, although this assumption may not hold. The classifier was reported to diagnose cytomegalovirus status with high specificity and sensitivity in both the original and validation cohorts. In a later analysis, several top co-occurrence clusters were reported to appear linked to parvovirus B19, influenza, CMV and Epstein-Barr virus. Compared with the 666-donor mean, donors in an Asian-associated ancestry cluster had fewer N-insertions in productive TCRs, according to a later genetic analysis. When HLA alleles, especially DR and DQ, strongly co-occurred, attributing TCR associations to individual alleles was difficult. A later analysis found that most CMV-associated TCR beta chains appeared HLA-restricted, with HLA associations seemingly driven largely by CMV exposure. A few of the identified cytomegalovirus-associated TCR beta chains were confirmed in vitro to be specific for cytomegalovirus antigens. Compared with equally common non-associated chains, HLA-associated TCR beta chains in a later analysis were more clonally expanded and had lower generation probabilities. The study gave a list of roughly 150 TCR beta chains associated with cytomegalovirus. In a later genetic analysis, a missense DCLRE1C variant was associated with V-gene and J-gene trimming of TCR beta chains, and the association was replicated in an independent cohort. A further reported finding was that TCR beta sequences accurately predicted the HLA-A and HLA-B alleles for most subjects in the first cohort.

The sample consisted of PBMCs. This clonotype originated in a man younger than 45 in good health and CMV-seropositive. This sequence uses TRBV7-3 and TRBJ2-3; the D gene is not confidently resolved. The CDR3 protein is CASSGDPSVSWDTQYF. The nucleotides read TGTGCCAGCAGCGGAGACCCTAGTGTGTCTTGGGATACGCAGTATTTT.